What follows is one T cell receptor beta chain and its context. The sample is drawn from a study of T cell clonotyping in hematopoietic cell transplantation. This CDR3 has 10 residues. V was trimmed by 3 bases and J by 8 bases, leaving 7 bases between them. CDR1 and CDR2 from the germline V gene are DFQATT and SNEGSKA (reference sequence). This table comes from immunoSEQ multiplex PCR, and its TCRdb copy is limited to in-frame clones, with some not included. There are about 29,000 clones in the sample; over 60% occur only once, and 6% to 8% lies in the top ten. Regarding time point: recipient sample about 28 days before transplant, after cytoreduction.

The sequence derives from a woman aged 25 to 45 with chronic myeloid leukemia. Some clones in this sample may be carry-over from other donors' samples. The V gene is TRBV20-1, the J gene TRBJ1-2, with D unclear. This specimen was peripheral blood mononuclear cells, taken before stem cell transplant. The CDR3 DNA reads as TGCAGTGCTAGGTTTGAGGGCTACACCTTC. Its protein product is CSARFEGYTF.